The source of this T cell receptor (beta chain) is a study of blood T cell repertoires in COVID-19. Background on the study: Nucleic acid was either cDNA or gDNA, and it came from T cells, B-cell-depleted T cells, or PBMCs.

Sequencing used immunoSEQ multiplex PCR; TCRdb keeps in-frame clones, though not all of them. The sample has some 300,000 clones, roughly 86% seen once. Germline-derived CDR1 and CDR2 are SGHNT and YYREEE (reference sequence). Trimming took 4 bases from V and 1 from J, leaving 15 bases between them. The CDR3 contains 16 residues. Sequencing was done on a sample of PBMCs or T cells enriched from blood (not recorded which). The V and J genes are TRBV5-4 and TRBJ2-1; D not certain. The source of this sequence is a woman in her forties or fifties who had been exposed to COVID-19. The CDR3 nucleotides are TGTGCCAGCAGCCTGGGCTCAGGTGTGTCCTACAATGAGCAGTTCTTC. It yields the protein CASSLGSGVSYNEQFF.